The T cell receptor beta chain described here comes from a study of regulatory dendritic cells for organ transplantation. Germline CDR1 KGHSH, CDR2 LQKENI. The germline V and J ends were trimmed by 3 bases and 4 bases, with 9 bases remaining between them. This CDR3 is 14 amino acids long. Method: immunoSEQ multiplex PCR; TCRdb's copy keeps in-frame clones and lacks some. The sample records tens of thousands of clones, about four fifths being singletons. This clone came up once. This sequence joins TRBV18 and TRBJ2-2, with D perhaps TRBD1 (5 bases). The clonotype was recovered from a human donor in good health. Sequenced input: naive CD4+ T cells from blood. As for subset: CD45RA+ naive T cells. DNA of the CDR3: TGTGCCAGCTCACCGGACATAGCCACCGGGGAGCTGTTTTTT. Translation gives CASSPDIATGELFF. The variable domain in full, with the rest retrieved from reference TRBV18 and TRBJ2-2, is NAGVMQNPRHLVRRRGQEARLRCSPMKGHSHVYWYRQLPEEGLKFMVYLQKENIIDESGMPKERFSAEFPKEGPSILRIQQVVRGDSAAYFCASSPDIATGELFFGEGSRLTVL.